This T cell receptor beta chain was profiled in a study of shared clonotypes between healthy human individuals. Study background: Ranging from 18 to 49 in age, donors were two women and a few men. Notes on the study in general: Some naive CD4 clonotypes, 5% to 5.5%, turned up in common across four donors.

The CDR3 sequence is 15 residues long. From germline, CDR1 is SGHRS and CDR2 YFSETQ. Trimming shortened V by 5 bases and J by 2 bases, and 16 bases separated the two germline ends. Note on this clone: Its antigen is undetermined.

TCRdb's copy holds only in-frame clones and misses some; the assay was immunoSEQ multiplex PCR. The sample holds approximately 640,000 clones; 55% to 75% are singletons and the top ten take less than 2%. This chain joins TRBV5-1 and TRBJ2-5, with D possibly matching TRBD1 (5 bases). This TCR was recovered from a woman aged 30 to 39 in good health. The specimen sequenced was memory CD4+ T cells sorted from blood. Subset defined: CD45RA-negative fraction. CDR3 sequence (DNA): TGCGCCAGCAGTTTAATCGCAGGGTTTCAAGAGACCCAGTACTTC. Amino acids: CASSLIAGFQETQYF. The full variable domain, completed using reference TRBV5-1 and TRBJ2-5, is KAGVTQTPRYLIKTRGQQVTLSCSPISGHRSVSWYQQTPGQGLQFLFEYFSETQRNKGNFPGRFSGRQFSNSRSEMNVSTLELGDSALYLCASSLIAGFQETQYFGPGTRLLVL.